These 18 T cell receptor beta chains were sequenced from one sample in a study of vaccination effects on CD4 cells after COVID-19. Generated by immunoSEQ multiplex PCR, the TCRdb table keeps only in-frame clones and is missing some. The top ten clones hold 12% of a sample with approximately 50,000 clones, about 75% of them seen once. Their cognate antigens are unknown. Isolating CD4+ T cells followed 9 to 11 days of culture. Material: CD4+ T cells from PBMCs cultured without peptide, obtained before COVID-19 vaccination. These receptors came from a human donor who had a prior SARS-CoV-2 infection.

The chain recombines TRBV5-1 with TRBJ2-5, with 8 bases aligning to TRBD2. The V gene's germline CDR1 is SGHRS and CDR2 YFSETQ. CDR3 length: 15 residues. J gave up 5 bases and V 2 bases, and 8 bases lay outside the gene matches. The CDR3: CASSFLPGGWETQYF. The CDR3 DNA reads TGCGCCAGCAGCTTCCTCCCGGGGGGGTGGGAGACCCAGTACTTC.

This chain joins TRBV29-1 and TRBJ2-2, with D tentatively TRBD2 (6 bases). V was clipped by 4 bases and J by 3 bases, with 12 bases between them. The CDR3 has 14 amino acids. Per the germline V gene, CDR1 is SQVTM and CDR2 is ANQGSEA. This CDR3 is CSVGPSEHTGELFF. CDR3 DNA: TGCAGCGTTGGGCCTAGCGAACACACCGGGGAGCTGTTTTTT.

The rearrangement joins TRBV6-7 to TRBJ1-5, with no clear D. TRBV6-7 is known as an ORF, though its function is uncertain. CDR3 length: 12 residues. The ends were cut back, 6 bases at V and 13 bases at J, with 16 bases in the middle. The CDR3 sequence: CASRRTSLTQHF. Here the CDR3 DNA reads TGTGCCAGCAGGCGGACCAGCCTAACGCAGCATTTT.

This clone was recorded a few times. The chain combines TRBV5-1 with TRBJ1-6, with D possibly being TRBD1 (5 bases). The CDR3 contains 16 residues. V lost 2 bases, J lost 9 bases, and 18 bases lay in between. CDR1 is SGHRS, CDR2 YFSETQ, per germline. CDR3 DNA: TGCGCCAGCAGCTTAAATCGAGGCGCGAGGGGTTCACCCCTCCACTTT. It specifies CASSLNRGARGSPLHF. Using reference TRBV5-1 and TRBJ1-6 for the parts outside the CDR3, the full variable domain is KAGVTQTPRYLIKTRGQQVTLSCSPISGHRSVSWYQQTPGQGLQFLFEYFSETQRNKGNFPGRFSGRQFSNSRSEMNVSTLELGDSALYLCASSLNRGARGSPLHFGNGTRLTVT.

This rearrangement joins TRBV10-3 to TRBJ1-3, with TRBD1 matching over 8 bases. Germline lookup yields CDR1 ENHRY and CDR2 SYGVKD. This CDR3 spans 15 amino acids. V lost 4 bases to trimming and J lost 0 bases; unmatched junction nucleotides: 2. The CDR3 loop reads CAISGQGSSGNTIYF. For the CDR3, the DNA is TGTGCCATCAGTGGACAGGGGAGCTCTGGAAACACCATATATTTT.

This clone was found a few times. The V call is TRBV11-1, the J call TRBJ2-3, with D possibly being TRBD2 (6 bases). Germline V lookup: CDR1 SGHAT, CDR2 FQDESV (reference sequence). The CDR3 contains 16 residues. V was cut by 5 bases and J by 0 bases, with 15 bases left in between. The CDR3 region has the DNA TGTGCCAGCAGCCGGGGGAGTTTAGGGAGCACAGATACGCAGTATTTT. This codes for CASSRGSLGSTDTQYF.

The chain has TRBV13 and TRBJ1-2, with 10 bases lining up with TRBD1. The CDR3 is made up of 12 amino acids. Germline trimming cut 4 bases from V and 11 bases from J; bases unmatched to any gene: 4. CDR1 and CDR2 (germline): PRHDT, FYEKMQ (reference sequence). CDR3 bases: TGTGCCAGCAGCTCCCGGGACAGGGGATACACCTTC. This encodes CASSSRDRGYTF.

V gene TRBV11-2 combines with J gene TRBJ2-5; D call uncertain. CDR3 length equals 11 residues. With 5 bases removed from V and 7 bases from J, the gap between germline ends came to 8 bases. Germline V gives CDR1 SGHAT, CDR2 FQNNGV. CDR3 in amino acids: CASSQLGTQYF. The CDR3 DNA follows: TGTGCCAGCAGCCAGTTGGGGACCCAGTACTTC.

The V and J genes are TRBV19 and TRBJ1-5, with 7 bases that match TRBD1. The germline V gene encodes CDR1 LNHDA and CDR2 SQIVND (reference sequence). This CDR3 region has 15 residues. The J segment lost 7 bases and the V segment lost 7 bases, leaving 13 bases of the junction unmatched. CDR3 bases: TGTGCCAGTATCTCGACCGGGCAGGGGGGACAGCCCCAGCATTTT. Protein product: CASISTGQGGQPQHF.

This clone has only one observation. The gene calls are TRBV6-6 and TRBJ2-3; TRBD2 matches at 12 bases. CDR1 MNHNY and CDR2 SVGAGI come from the germline V gene (reference sequence). Germline trimming cut 5 bases from V and 5 bases from J; bases unmatched to any gene: 8. CDR3 length: 16 amino acids. CDR3 DNA sequence: TGTGCCAGCAGTCAGAGACTAGCGGGAGCGAGAGATACGCAGTATTTT. Encoded protein: CASSQRLAGARDTQYF.

The V and J genes are TRBV4-1 and TRBJ2-2; 12 nucleotides agree with TRBD2. The CDR3 loop spans 16 amino acids. The V gene's germline CDR1 is MGHRA and CDR2 YSYEKL. Germline trimming cut 4 bases from V and 3 bases from J; bases unmatched to any gene: 3. CDR3: CASSLRLAGDTGELFF. CDR3 sequence (DNA): TGCGCCAGCAGCCTAAGACTAGCGGGAGACACCGGGGAGCTGTTTTTT.

This clone has more than one count but fewer than ten. J is TRBJ1-2 and V is TRBV12-3 or TRBV12-4; D gene uncertain. The CDR3 is made up of 12 amino acids. Trimming took off 5 bases at V and 4 bases at J, with 8 bases between the two ends. The DNA for the CDR3 is TGTGCCAGCAGTGGTGCGGGCTATGGCTACACCTTC. It codes for CASSGAGYGYTF.

The chain has TRBV2 and TRBJ1-5, with TRBD1 as a possible D gene (5 bases). The CDR3 contains 13 residues. Germline V gene sequence: CDR1 SNHLY, CDR2 FYNNEI. Trimming stripped 10 bases from V and 4 bases from J, with 14 bases between. The CDR3 coding sequence is TGTGCCACTAAACCCTGGGGGAATCAGCCCCAGCATTTT. Its protein is CATKPWGNQPQHF.

The chain has TRBV19 and TRBJ2-3, with no clear D. V dropped 3 bases and J dropped 2 bases, with 9 bases sitting between them. Germline values: CDR1 LNHDA, CDR2 SQIVND (reference sequence). There are 14 residues in the CDR3. The CDR3 sequence is CASSIHPLTDTQYF. CDR3 DNA: TGTGCCAGTAGTATTCACCCCCTCACAGATACGCAGTATTTT.

The V call is TRBV11-2, the J call TRBJ1-5; D is unclear. The CDR3 is 15 amino acids. In germline, CDR1 is SGHAT, CDR2 FQNNGV. V lost 0 bases, J lost 2 bases, and 8 bases lay in between. The CDR3 region is CASSLDGRGNQPQHF. CDR3 nucleotides: TGTGCCAGCAGCTTAGATGGCCGGGGCAATCAGCCCCAGCATTTT.

The chain carries TRBV29-1 and TRBJ1-2; maybe TRBD1 (6 bases). V dropped 4 bases and J dropped 0 bases, with 15 bases sitting between them. In germline, CDR1 is SQVTM, CDR2 ANQGSEA. The CDR3 is 15 amino acids. CDR3 nucleotide sequence: TGCAGCGTTGTCCCAGGGGCGCATTCTAACTATGGCTACACCTTC. As protein: CSVVPGAHSNYGYTF.

The chain is built from TRBV10-1 and TRBJ2-7, with D possibly matching TRBD1 (6 bases). Germline V gene data show CDR1 as WNHNN and CDR2 as SYGVQD (reference sequence). The CDR3 is 15 residues long. V was pared by 0 bases and J by 0 bases, with 9 bases between. CDR3 sequence: CASSESRGSSYEQYF. Here the CDR3 DNA reads TGCGCCAGCAGTGAGTCCAGGGGTAGCTCCTACGAGCAGTACTTC.

The J gene is TRBJ1-3, the V gene TRBV12-5; D perhaps matches TRBD1 (5 bases). CDR1 is LGHNT and CDR2 is FRNRAP in the germline V gene. Trimming stripped 1 base from V and 12 bases from J, with 10 bases between. The CDR3 contains 12 residues. The CDR3 reads CASGLGREVIYF. The DNA of the CDR3 is TGTGCTAGTGGTTTGGGCAGGGAAGTCATATATTTT.